A selection of T cell receptor beta chains follows, all from one sample in a study of blood T cell repertoires in COVID-19. Clones were read by immunoSEQ multiplex PCR, and TCRdb kept only the in-frame ones, dropping some. The table has roughly 58,000 clones, about 66% seen once. Sequenced input: PBMCs or T cells enriched from blood (not recorded which). Receptor source: a woman aged 60-75 years who had been exposed to COVID-19. Both conserved end residues are part of each CDR3. A D gene is named only where the DNA matches it firmly. Clone size appears in some rows only: once, few, many, or a class for an expanded clone.

clone_size: -; j_call: TRBJ2-5; d_call: TRBD2; v_call: TRBV7-9; cdr3_aa: CASSHSLSGGRETQYF; cdr3_nt: TGTGCCAGCAGCCATTCCCTAAGCGGGGGTAGGGAGACCCAGTACTTC
clone_size: -; j_call: TRBJ1-1; d_call: TRBD1; v_call: TRBV19; cdr3_aa: CASSTPGQTPEAFF; cdr3_nt: TGTGCCAGTAGTACTCCGGGACAGACCCCTGAAGCTTTCTTT
clone_size: once; j_call: TRBJ1-3; d_call: -; v_call: TRBV29-1; cdr3_aa: CSVEDGRSSGNTIYF; cdr3_nt: TGCAGCGTTGAAGATGGGAGGAGTTCTGGAAACACCATATATTTT
clone_size: -; j_call: TRBJ1-5; d_call: -; v_call: TRBV6-6; cdr3_aa: CASSLHDRSNQPQHF; cdr3_nt: TGTGCCAGCAGTTTACATGACAGAAGCAATCAGCCCCAGCATTTT
clone_size: few; j_call: TRBJ1-1; d_call: -; v_call: TRBV28; cdr3_aa: CASSLSSGTEAFF; cdr3_nt: TGTGCCAGCAGTTTAAGCTCGGGGACTGAAGCTTTCTTT
clone_size: -; j_call: TRBJ2-1; d_call: TRBD2; v_call: TRBV5-5; cdr3_aa: CASSLIAGSYNEQFF; cdr3_nt: TGTGCCAGCAGCTTGATAGCGGGTTCTTACAATGAGCAGTTCTTC
clone_size: -; j_call: TRBJ1-1; d_call: -; v_call: TRBV19; cdr3_aa: CASSMGPLVTTEAFF; cdr3_nt: TGTGCCAGTAGTATGGGGCCACTTGTTACCACTGAAGCTTTCTTT
clone_size: -; j_call: TRBJ1-1; d_call: TRBD1; v_call: TRBV6-6; cdr3_aa: CASSRGDSGMNTEAFF; cdr3_nt: TGTGCCAGCAGTCGAGGGGACAGCGGTATGAACACTGAAGCTTTCTTT
clone_size: -; j_call: TRBJ2-2; d_call: -; v_call: TRBV5-1; cdr3_aa: CASSLVNGGELFF; cdr3_nt: TGCGCCAGCAGCTTGGTCAACGGCGGGGAGCTGTTTTTT
clone_size: many; j_call: TRBJ1-5; d_call: -; v_call: TRBV4-1; cdr3_aa: CASSQEGGNQPQHF; cdr3_nt: TGCGCCAGCAGCCAAGAAGGGGGCAATCAGCCCCAGCATTTT
clone_size: -; j_call: TRBJ2-1; d_call: -; v_call: TRBV29-1; cdr3_aa: CSVEQRSSYNEQFF; cdr3_nt: TGCAGCGTTGAGCAGCGGAGCTCCTACAATGAGCAGTTCTTC
clone_size: -; j_call: TRBJ1-5; d_call: -; v_call: TRBV12-3/TRBV12-4; cdr3_aa: CASSYHEGAQHF; cdr3_nt: TGTGCCAGCAGCTATCATGAGGGAGCCCAGCATTTT
clone_size: once; j_call: TRBJ1-5; d_call: -; v_call: TRBV19; cdr3_aa: CASSIGVQFLPQHF; cdr3_nt: TGTGCCAGTAGTATCGGAGTTCAGTTTCTGCCCCAGCATTTT
clone_size: -; j_call: TRBJ2-2; d_call: TRBD1; v_call: TRBV19; cdr3_aa: CASRGTGGNGELFF; cdr3_nt: TGTGCCTCTAGGGGGACAGGGGGGAACGGGGAGCTGTTTTTT
clone_size: -; j_call: TRBJ1-5; d_call: TRBD1; v_call: TRBV6-5; cdr3_aa: CASRPGQGNQPQHF; cdr3_nt: TGTGCCAGCAGACCGGGACAGGGGAATCAGCCCCAGCATTTT
clone_size: -; j_call: TRBJ1-6; d_call: -; v_call: TRBV28; cdr3_aa: CASILGGSSSYNSPLHF; cdr3_nt: TGTGCCAGCATCCTGGGGGGGTCCAGCTCCTATAATTCACCCCTCCACTTT
clone_size: -; j_call: TRBJ2-3; d_call: TRBD2; v_call: TRBV6-5; cdr3_aa: CASRLSGTSTDTQYF; cdr3_nt: TGTGCCAGCAGGCTCAGCGGGACTAGCACAGATACGCAGTATTTT
clone_size: -; j_call: TRBJ1-1; d_call: TRBD1; v_call: TRBV5-5; cdr3_aa: CASSYRQGQGHTEAFF; cdr3_nt: TGTGCCAGCAGCTACCGACAGGGTCAGGGGCACACTGAAGCTTTCTTT
clone_size: once; j_call: TRBJ1-6; d_call: TRBD1; v_call: TRBV28; cdr3_aa: CASIQGAGSPLHF; cdr3_nt: TGTGCCAGCATACAGGGGGCTGGTTCACCCCTCCACTTT
clone_size: -; j_call: TRBJ2-7; d_call: -; v_call: TRBV5-5; cdr3_aa: CASSLDGRGTLYEQYF; cdr3_nt: TGTGCCAGCAGCTTGGACGGCAGGGGTACTCTTTACGAGCAGTACTTC
clone_size: many; j_call: TRBJ1-1; d_call: -; v_call: TRBV5-6; cdr3_aa: CASSLEGVVSEAFF; cdr3_nt: TGTGCCAGCAGCTTGGAAGGGGTCGTGTCTGAAGCTTTCTTT
clone_size: -; j_call: TRBJ2-7; d_call: -; v_call: TRBV28; cdr3_aa: CASSFGAIYEQYF; cdr3_nt: TGTGCCAGCAGTTTTGGGGCGATCTACGAGCAGTACTTC
clone_size: -; j_call: TRBJ1-5; d_call: TRBD1; v_call: TRBV30; cdr3_aa: CAWGGTGDQPQHF; cdr3_nt: TGTGCCTGGGGGGGGACAGGGGATCAGCCCCAGCATTTT
clone_size: few; j_call: TRBJ1-2; d_call: TRBD1; v_call: TRBV18; cdr3_aa: CASSPPGTGVSRYGYTF; cdr3_nt: TGTGCCAGCTCACCCCCCGGGACAGGGGTTTCTCGATATGGCTACACCTTC
clone_size: -; j_call: TRBJ1-2; d_call: -; v_call: TRBV3-1/TRBV3-2; cdr3_aa: CASSQVRGGRNYGYTF; cdr3_nt: TGTGCCAGCAGCCAAGTGCGTGGAGGGAGAAACTATGGCTACACCTTC
clone_size: -; j_call: TRBJ1-1; d_call: TRBD1; v_call: TRBV7-8; cdr3_aa: CASSLMTGGVNTEAFF; cdr3_nt: TGTGCCAGCAGCTTGATGACAGGGGGGGTGAACACTGAAGCTTTCTTT
clone_size: -; j_call: TRBJ1-6; d_call: TRBD1; v_call: TRBV7-9; cdr3_aa: CASSPPARGPSPPNSPLHF; cdr3_nt: TGTGCCAGCAGCCCCCCAGCTAGGGGGCCCAGTCCACCCAATTCACCCCTCCACTTT
clone_size: -; j_call: TRBJ2-3; d_call: -; v_call: TRBV5-1; cdr3_aa: CASSSLLGPGGDTQYF; cdr3_nt: TGCGCCAGCAGTTCTCTTTTGGGGCCCGGAGGGGATACGCAGTATTTT
clone_size: -; j_call: TRBJ2-2; d_call: TRBD2; v_call: TRBV5-1; cdr3_aa: CASSPGTTNTGELFF; cdr3_nt: TGCGCCAGCAGCCCCGGGACTACGAACACCGGGGAGCTGTTTTTT
clone_size: -; j_call: TRBJ2-7; d_call: TRBD2; v_call: TRBV4-3; cdr3_aa: CASSQGLAGGNEQYF; cdr3_nt: TGCGCCAGCAGCCAGGGACTAGCGGGAGGGAACGAGCAGTACTTC
clone_size: once; j_call: TRBJ1-2; d_call: TRBD1; v_call: TRBV5-1; cdr3_aa: CASSLQGNYGYTF; cdr3_nt: TGCGCCAGCAGCTTACAGGGGAACTATGGCTACACCTTC
clone_size: -; j_call: TRBJ1-3; d_call: -; v_call: TRBV5-1; cdr3_aa: CASSPESSGNTIYF; cdr3_nt: TGCGCCAGCAGTCCGGAGAGCTCTGGAAACACCATATATTTT
clone_size: -; j_call: TRBJ2-2; d_call: -; v_call: TRBV28; cdr3_aa: CASSLRRGELFF; cdr3_nt: TGTGCCAGCAGTCTCAGGAGGGGGGAGCTGTTTTTT
clone_size: -; j_call: TRBJ1-6; d_call: -; v_call: TRBV14; cdr3_aa: CASSSDSDNSPLHF; cdr3_nt: TGTGCCAGCAGCTCGGACAGTGATAATTCACCCCTCCACTTT
clone_size: -; j_call: TRBJ2-3; d_call: TRBD2; v_call: TRBV19; cdr3_aa: CAIKGSGSPTDTQYF; cdr3_nt: TGTGCCATTAAGGGGAGCGGGAGCCCCACAGATACGCAGTATTTT
clone_size: -; j_call: TRBJ1-2; d_call: -; v_call: TRBV7-8; cdr3_aa: CASSSETGFGYTF; cdr3_nt: TGTGCCAGCAGCTCCGAGACAGGCTTTGGCTACACCTTC
clone_size: -; j_call: TRBJ2-5; d_call: TRBD2; v_call: TRBV29-1; cdr3_aa: CSVGTGGEGTQYF; cdr3_nt: TGCAGCGTGGGGACCGGTGGGGAGGGGACCCAGTACTTC
clone_size: -; j_call: TRBJ2-2; d_call: TRBD2; v_call: TRBV6-5; cdr3_aa: CASSFSGIAAGELFF; cdr3_nt: TGTGCCAGCAGTTTTAGCGGGATTGCCGCCGGGGAGCTGTTTTTT
clone_size: -; j_call: TRBJ1-1; d_call: TRBD1; v_call: TRBV10-3; cdr3_aa: CAISEGTATLQAFF; cdr3_nt: TGTGCCATCAGTGAGGGGACAGCGACTTTACAAGCTTTCTTT
clone_size: -; j_call: TRBJ1-3; d_call: -; v_call: TRBV3-1/TRBV3-2; cdr3_aa: CASSQDQARGNTIYF; cdr3_nt: TGTGCCAGCAGCCAAGATCAGGCCAGAGGAAACACCATATATTTT
clone_size: -; j_call: TRBJ1-2; d_call: -; v_call: TRBV9; cdr3_aa: CASSVVTGEGYTF; cdr3_nt: TGTGCCAGCAGCGTAGTAACGGGTGAAGGCTACACCTTC
clone_size: -; j_call: TRBJ1-5; d_call: -; v_call: TRBV6-1; cdr3_aa: CASSDTKNQPQHF; cdr3_nt: TGTGCCAGCAGTGACACAAAAAATCAGCCCCAGCATTTT
clone_size: -; j_call: TRBJ2-1; d_call: -; v_call: TRBV24-1; cdr3_aa: CATSDRTDSPYNEQFF; cdr3_nt: TGTGCCACCAGTGACCGGACAGACTCTCCCTACAATGAGCAGTTCTTC
clone_size: -; j_call: TRBJ2-7; d_call: TRBD2; v_call: TRBV4-1; cdr3_aa: CASSQGPGRSSEQYF; cdr3_nt: TGCGCCAGCAGCCAAGGGCCCGGGAGGAGCAGCGAGCAGTACTTC